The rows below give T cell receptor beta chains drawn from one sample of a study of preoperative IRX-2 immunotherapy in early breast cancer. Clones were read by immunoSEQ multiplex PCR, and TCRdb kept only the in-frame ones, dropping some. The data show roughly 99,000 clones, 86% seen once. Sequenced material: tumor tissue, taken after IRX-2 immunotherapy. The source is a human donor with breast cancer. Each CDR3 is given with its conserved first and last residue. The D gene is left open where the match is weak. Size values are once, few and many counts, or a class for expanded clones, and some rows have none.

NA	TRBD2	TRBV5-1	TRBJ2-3	CASSLPGTSGDTQYF	TGCGCCAGCAGCCTACCCGGGACTAGCGGAGATACGCAGTATTTT
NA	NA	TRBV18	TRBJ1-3	CASSPNTFRSGNTIYF	TGTGCCAGCTCACCCAACACATTCCGCTCTGGAAACACCATATATTTT
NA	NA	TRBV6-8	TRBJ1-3	CASRKIGNTIYF	TGTGCCAGCAGGAAGATTGGAAACACCATATATTTT
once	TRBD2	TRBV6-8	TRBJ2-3	CASRKTSRLTTDTQYF	TGTGCCAGCAGGAAGACTAGCCGGCTAACAACAGATACGCAGTATTTT
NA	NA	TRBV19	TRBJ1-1	CASKRGDAEAFF	TGTGCCAGTAAACGTGGGGACGCTGAAGCTTTCTTT
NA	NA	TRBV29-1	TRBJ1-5	CSVGAGSNQPQHF	TGCAGCGTTGGGGCAGGGAGCAATCAGCCCCAGCATTTT
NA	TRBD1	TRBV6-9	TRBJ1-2	CASSPDRGWFDGYTF	TGTGCCAGCAGCCCCGACAGGGGATGGTTCGATGGCTACACCTTC
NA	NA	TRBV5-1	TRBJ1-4	CASSGQGGNEKLFF	TGCGCCAGCAGCGGGCAAGGAGGGAACGAAAAACTGTTTTTT
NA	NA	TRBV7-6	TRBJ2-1	CASSLALRVANEQFF	TGTGCCAGCAGCTTAGCTCTCAGGGTGGCCAATGAGCAGTTCTTC
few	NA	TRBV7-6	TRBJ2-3	CASSPTRGNTDTQYF	TGTGCCAGCAGCCCAACCAGGGGAAACACAGATACGCAGTATTTT
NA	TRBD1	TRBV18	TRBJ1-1	CASSPPAGGGTEAFF	TGTGCCAGCTCACCACCCGCAGGGGGAGGGACTGAAGCTTTCTTT
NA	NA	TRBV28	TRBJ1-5	CASRDVHQPQHF	TGTGCCAGCAGGGACGTTCATCAGCCCCAGCATTTT
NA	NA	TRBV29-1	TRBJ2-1	CSVVGAPERIEQFF	TGCAGCGTTGTTGGAGCGCCCGAGAGGATTGAGCAGTTCTTC
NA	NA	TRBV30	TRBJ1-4	CAWSPGVNEKLFF	TGTGCCTGGAGTCCGGGGGTTAATGAAAAACTGTTTTTT
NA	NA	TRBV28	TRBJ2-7	CASSPTGLSYEQYF	TGTGCCAGCAGCCCGACAGGTTTGTCCTACGAGCAGTACTTC
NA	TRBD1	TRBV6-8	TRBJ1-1	CASSPGQASRAFF	TGTGCCAGCAGCCCGGGACAGGCTTCTCGAGCTTTCTTT
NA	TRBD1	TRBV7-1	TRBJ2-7	CASSFLDRADEQYF	TGTGCCAGCAGCTTCCTGGACAGGGCGGACGAGCAGTACTTC
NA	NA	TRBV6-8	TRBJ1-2	CAISRTEPDGYTF	TGTGCCATCAGCCGGACAGAACCTGATGGGTACACCTTC
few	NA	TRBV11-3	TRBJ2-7	CASSPEGISYEQYF	TGTGCCAGCAGCCCGGAGGGGATATCCTACGAGCAGTACTTC
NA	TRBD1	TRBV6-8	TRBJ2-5	CASRNTGGQETQYF	TGTGCCAGCAGGAATACAGGGGGCCAAGAGACCCAGTACTTC
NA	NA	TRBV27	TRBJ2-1	CATSESTLNEQFF	TGTGCCACCAGTGAATCCACTCTAAATGAGCAGTTCTTC
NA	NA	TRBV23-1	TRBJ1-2	CASSTTGLEGYTF	TGCGCCAGCAGCACCACAGGGTTGGAAGGCTACACCTTC
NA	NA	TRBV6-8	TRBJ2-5	CASSRLSREETQYF	TGTGCCAGCAGTCGACTTTCTAGGGAAGAGACCCAGTACTTC
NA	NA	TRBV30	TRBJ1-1	CAWSASTGLGTEAFF	TGTGCCTGGAGTGCCTCAACTGGGCTGGGGACTGAAGCTTTCTTT
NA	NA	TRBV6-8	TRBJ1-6	CAGTVAPKRGSPLHF	TGTGCCGGCACTGTGGCCCCCAAAAGGGGCTCACCCCTCCACTTT
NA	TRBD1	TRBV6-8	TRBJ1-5	CASSTPGTGYQPQHF	TGTGCCAGCAGTACTCCCGGGACAGGCTATCAGCCCCAGCATTTT
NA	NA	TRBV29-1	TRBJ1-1	CSVPGRQTEAFF	TGCAGCGTCCCGGGACGTCAGACTGAAGCTTTCTTT
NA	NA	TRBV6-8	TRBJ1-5	CASSRTGEVRNQPQHF	TGTGCCAGCAGCAGAACGGGGGAGGTCCGCAATCAGCCCCAGCATTTT
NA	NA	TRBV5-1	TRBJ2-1	CASSLGGRGDNEQFF	TGCGCCAGCAGCTTAGGGGGGAGAGGGGATAATGAGCAGTTCTTC
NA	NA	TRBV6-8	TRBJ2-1	CASAGTPYNEQFF	TGTGCCAGCGCCGGGACACCGTACAATGAGCAGTTCTTC